This T cell receptor beta chain was sequenced for a study of blood T cell repertoires in COVID-19. About the study: From T cells, B-cell-depleted T cells, or PBMCs came the material, which was cDNA or gDNA.

Some clones are missing from TCRdb's copy, which holds only in-frame ones; the method was immunoSEQ multiplex PCR. The sample lists 150,000 to 200,000 clones; around 80% were seen once. The clonotype comes from a man between 65 and 85 years old who had been exposed to COVID-19. Specimen: PBMCs or T cells enriched from blood (not recorded which).

CDR3 amino acids: CASSLGQGNIYGYTF. DNA for the CDR3: TGTGCCAGCAGCTTGGGACAGGGAAACATCTATGGCTACACCTTC. This chain uses TRBV7-2 with TRBJ1-2; 9 bases fit TRBD1. Germline assignment: CDR1 SGHTA and CDR2 FQGNSA. This CDR3 has 15 residues. The ends lost 3 bases at V and 4 bases at J; junction bases unmatched: 6.